The rows below give T cell receptor beta chains drawn from one sample of a study of shared clonotypes between healthy human individuals. Profiling relied on immunoSEQ multiplex PCR, and the TCRdb table lists in-frame clones only, not all of them. The sample yields approximately 2.5 million clones, roughly nine tenths seen once. The specimen sequenced was naive CD4+ T cells sorted from blood. The receptors here all came from a man aged 18 to 29 in good health. The CDR3 runs from the conserved cysteine through the conserved F or W. D genes are given only for firm matches. The size entry is marked missing in some rows and otherwise reads once, few, many or a size class.

j_gene	d_gene	abundance	v_gene	CDR3nt	CDR3aa
TRBJ2-7	TRBD1	-	TRBV18	TGTGCCAGCTCACCACGGACAGGGGGTCCCTACGAGCAGTACTTC	CASSPRTGGPYEQYF
TRBJ2-5	TRBD2	-	TRBV4-2	TGTGCCAGCAGCCAGGTACCGGGACTAGGTACACGAGAGACCCAGTACTTC	CASSQVPGLGTRETQYF
TRBJ1-2	-	-	TRBV4-1	TGCGCCAGCAGCCAAGAGTGGGGGGGATCAGCTGGCTACACCTTC	CASSQEWGGSAGYTF
TRBJ2-7	-	once	TRBV2	TGTGCCAGCCGACAGGAGTCCTACGAGCAGTACTTC	CASRQESYEQYF
TRBJ2-7	TRBD2	-	TRBV5-1	TGCGCCAGCACGCGGACTAGCGGCTCCTACGAGCAGTACTTC	CASTRTSGSYEQYF
TRBJ1-3	-	-	TRBV6-6	TGTGCCAGCAGTTACGGCGTACGTCCCTCTGGAAACACCATATATTTT	CASSYGVRPSGNTIYF
TRBJ2-1	-	-	TRBV4-1	TGCGCCAGCAGCGCCCTATACAATGAGCAGTTCTTC	CASSALYNEQFF
TRBJ1-6	TRBD1	-	TRBV4-1	TGCGCCAGCAGCCAACGACAGGCAGGGGACCAGGGGGTCCTCCACTTT	CASSQRQAGDQGVLHF
TRBJ1-4	-	-	TRBV6-5	TGTGCCAGCAGTCGGGGAAATAATGAAAAACTGTTTTTT	CASSRGNNEKLFF
TRBJ2-7	-	-	TRBV5-1	TGCGCCAGCAGCAGGTTGGCCGGGGTGGGGGACGAGCAGTACTTC	CASSRLAGVGDEQYF
TRBJ2-5	-	-	TRBV14	TGTGCCAGCAGCCAAGGCCTGGGGGGTGTAGAGACCCAGTACTTC	CASSQGLGGVETQYF
TRBJ1-6	-	-	TRBV25-1	TGTGCCAGCAGTGAATCTGGACAGTTTGGACCCCTCCACTTT	CASSESGQFGPLHF
TRBJ1-3	TRBD1	few	TRBV9	TGTGCCAGCAGCGTAGACCCTGGGGGACAGGGAAACACCATATATTTT	CASSVDPGGQGNTIYF
TRBJ2-3	TRBD2	-	TRBV10-3	TGTGCCATCAGTGAGTCAGTGTGGACTAGCGGAAGCACAGATACGCAGTATTTT	CAISESVWTSGSTDTQYF
TRBJ1-2	-	-	TRBV6-1	TGTGCCAGCAGTGAAGGACCGGGGCAGGCCTATGGCTACACCTTC	CASSEGPGQAYGYTF
TRBJ1-6	TRBD1	-	TRBV2	TGTGCCAGCGATATGACAGGGGTCAGGGCCCTCCACTTT	CASDMTGVRALHF
TRBJ2-7	-	-	TRBV14	TGTGCCAGCAGCTTCGGTTACGAGCAGTACTTC	CASSFGYEQYF
TRBJ1-5	-	once	TRBV5-1	TGCGCCAGCAGCTTAGGGGCCCAACAGCCCCAGCATTTT	CASSLGAQQPQHF
TRBJ2-3	-	-	TRBV25-1	TGTGCCAGCAGTGAAGGCACCTCCTGGGATACGCAGTATTTT	CASSEGTSWDTQYF
TRBJ2-7	TRBD1	-	TRBV19	TGTGCCAGTAGTATATCCGGGACAGGGGGTGCCTACGAGCAGTACTTC	CASSISGTGGAYEQYF
TRBJ2-7	TRBD1	-	TRBV19	TGTGCCAGTAGTCCAGAGACAGGGTACTACGAGCAGTACTTC	CASSPETGYYEQYF
TRBJ2-5	-	-	TRBV5-1	TGCGCCAGCAGCTTACAGGGCTACCAAGAGACCCAGTACTTC	CASSLQGYQETQYF
TRBJ2-7	-	-	TRBV19	TGTGCCAGTAGCCACTTTATTGAAGCTTTCGACGAGCAGTACTTC	CASSHFIEAFDEQYF
TRBJ2-7	-	-	TRBV30	TGTGCCTATGCTGGGCAGGGACGCTCCTACGAGCAGTACTTC	CAYAGQGRSYEQYF
TRBJ2-5	-	-	TRBV18	TGTGCCAGCTCACTTACTATCCAAGAGACCCAGTACTTC	CASSLTIQETQYF
TRBJ2-7	TRBD1	-	TRBV7-2	TGTGCCAGCAGCATTGTCGGGACAGGCTCCTACGAGCAGTACTTC	CASSIVGTGSYEQYF
TRBJ2-2	-	-	TRBV5-1	TGCGCCAGCAGCTTTTGGGGTTCGGGAACCGGGGAGCTGTTTTTT	CASSFWGSGTGELFF
TRBJ1-1	-	few	TRBV19	TGTGCCAGTAGATCACAAGGCCAGAACACTGAAGCTTTCTTT	CASRSQGQNTEAFF
TRBJ2-3	TRBD2	-	TRBV5-4	TGTGCCAGCAGCCCGGGACTAGCGGGAGGGTTTCCTAGCACAGATACGCAGTATTTT	CASSPGLAGGFPSTDTQYF
TRBJ2-7	-	-	TRBV5-6	TGTGCCAGCAGCAGTAGCTTCCAACGCGAGCAGTACTTC	CASSSSFQREQYF
TRBJ2-7	-	-	TRBV6-5	TGTGCCAGCAGTTACTCGGACAGCCTGGCCTACGAGCAGTACTTC	CASSYSDSLAYEQYF
TRBJ2-1	TRBD2	once	TRBV10-3	TGTGCCATCAGTCCCAGTGGTAGCGGGACCGTTTACAATGAGCAGTTCTTC	CAISPSGSGTVYNEQFF
TRBJ1-2	TRBD1	-	TRBV28	TGTGCCAGCAGTTGGGGAGACAGGGATACTTATGGCTACACCTTC	CASSWGDRDTYGYTF
TRBJ2-7	TRBD1	-	TRBV18	TGTGCCAGCTCACCGACAGGGAACTCCTACGAGCAGTACTTC	CASSPTGNSYEQYF